The TCR beta chain described here comes from a study of OX40 agonist ivuxolimab in advanced cancers. Study outcomes and limitations: Some of the nonresponding patients also showed low levels of normalized T-cell clonal expansion. Which antigen the expanded peripheral T cells recognized is unknown.

Worth noting for this clone: Its target is not known.

Assay: immunoSEQ multiplex PCR; the TCRdb copy retains only in-frame clones and omits some. Of some 64,000 clones listed, more than 65% were seen once; the top ten hold 0.4% to 0.55%. Trimming cost V 8 bases and J 15 bases, with 23 bases left between them. Germline V CDR1 and CDR2: SNHLY, FYNNEI. This CDR3 contains 13 residues. The source of this sequence is an adult with an advanced solid tumor such as melanoma, head and neck, liver or kidney cancer. The starting material was CD4+ or CD8+ T cells sorted from blood, obtained in a trial of the OX40 agonist ivuxolimab. This chain joins TRBV2 and TRBJ2-1; possibly TRBD2 for D (6 bases). CDR3: CASFESRAGRAFF. CDR3 DNA sequence: TGTGCCAGCTTTGAAAGCAGGGCGGGACGGGCGTTCTTC.